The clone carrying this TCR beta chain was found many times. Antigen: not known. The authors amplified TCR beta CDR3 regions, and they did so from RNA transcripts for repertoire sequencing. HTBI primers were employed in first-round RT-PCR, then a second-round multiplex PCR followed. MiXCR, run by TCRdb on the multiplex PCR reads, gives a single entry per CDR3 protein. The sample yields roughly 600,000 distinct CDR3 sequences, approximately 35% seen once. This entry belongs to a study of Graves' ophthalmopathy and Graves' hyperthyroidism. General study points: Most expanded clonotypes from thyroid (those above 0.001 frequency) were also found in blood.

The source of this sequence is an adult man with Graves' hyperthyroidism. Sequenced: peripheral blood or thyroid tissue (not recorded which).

The DNA of the CDR3 is TGCGCCAGCAGTGAGTCGACAGGCTCGGAGACCCAGTACTTC. Protein product: CASSESTGSETQYF. This sequence joins TRBV10-1 and TRBJ2-5, with a tentative D call TRBD1 (6 bases). The CDR3 loop spans 14 amino acids. V was pared by 0 bases and J by 5 bases, with 10 bases between. CDR1 and CDR2 from the germline V gene are WNHNN and SYGVQD (reference sequence).